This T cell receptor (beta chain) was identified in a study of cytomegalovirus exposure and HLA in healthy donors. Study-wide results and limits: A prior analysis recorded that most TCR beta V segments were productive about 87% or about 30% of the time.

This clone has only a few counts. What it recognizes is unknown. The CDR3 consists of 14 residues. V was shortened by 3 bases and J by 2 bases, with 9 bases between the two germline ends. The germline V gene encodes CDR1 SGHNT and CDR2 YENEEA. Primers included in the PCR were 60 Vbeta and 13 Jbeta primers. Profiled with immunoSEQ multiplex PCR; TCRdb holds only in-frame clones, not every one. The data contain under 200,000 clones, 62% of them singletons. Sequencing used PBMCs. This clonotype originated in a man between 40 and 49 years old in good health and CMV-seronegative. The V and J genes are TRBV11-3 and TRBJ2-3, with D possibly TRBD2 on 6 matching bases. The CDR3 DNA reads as TGTGCCAGCAGCTTTCGCGGGGCCACAGATACGCAGTATTTT. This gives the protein CASSFRGATDTQYF.